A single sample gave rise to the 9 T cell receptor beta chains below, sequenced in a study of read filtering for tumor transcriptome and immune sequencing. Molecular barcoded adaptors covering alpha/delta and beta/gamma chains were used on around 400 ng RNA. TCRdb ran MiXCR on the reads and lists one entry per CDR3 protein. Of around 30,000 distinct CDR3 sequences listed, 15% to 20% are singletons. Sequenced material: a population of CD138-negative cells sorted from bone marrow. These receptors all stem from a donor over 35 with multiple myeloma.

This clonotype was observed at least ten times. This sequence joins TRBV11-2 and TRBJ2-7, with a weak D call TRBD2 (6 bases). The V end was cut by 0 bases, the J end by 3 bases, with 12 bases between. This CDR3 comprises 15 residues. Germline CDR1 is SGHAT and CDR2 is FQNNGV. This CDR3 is CASSLELATHYEQYF. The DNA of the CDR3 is TGTGCCAGCAGCTTAGAACTAGCCACCCACTACGAGCAGTACTTC.

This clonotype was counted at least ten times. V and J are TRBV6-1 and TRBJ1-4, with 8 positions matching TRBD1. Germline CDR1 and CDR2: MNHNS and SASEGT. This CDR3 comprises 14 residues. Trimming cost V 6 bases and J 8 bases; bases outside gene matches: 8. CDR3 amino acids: CASSLGQGKEKLFF. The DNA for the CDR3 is TGTGCCAGCAGCTTAGGACAGGGTAAAGAAAAACTGTTTTTT.

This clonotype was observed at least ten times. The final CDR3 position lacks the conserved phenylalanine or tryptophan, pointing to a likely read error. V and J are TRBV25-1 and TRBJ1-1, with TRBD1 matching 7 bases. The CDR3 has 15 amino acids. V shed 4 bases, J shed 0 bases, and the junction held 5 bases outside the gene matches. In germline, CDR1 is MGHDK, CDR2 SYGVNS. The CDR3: CASSVGQQLNTEAFC. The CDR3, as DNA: TGTGCCAGCAGTGTGGGACAGCAACTGAACACTGAAGCTTTCTGT.

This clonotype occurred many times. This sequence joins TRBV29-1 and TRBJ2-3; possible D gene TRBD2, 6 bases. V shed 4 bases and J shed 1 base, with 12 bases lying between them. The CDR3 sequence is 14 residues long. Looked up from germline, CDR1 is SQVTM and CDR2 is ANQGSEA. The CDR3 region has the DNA TGCAGCGTTGGGGACTGGGGGGGCACAGATACGCAGTATTTT. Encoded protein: CSVGDWGGTDTQYF.

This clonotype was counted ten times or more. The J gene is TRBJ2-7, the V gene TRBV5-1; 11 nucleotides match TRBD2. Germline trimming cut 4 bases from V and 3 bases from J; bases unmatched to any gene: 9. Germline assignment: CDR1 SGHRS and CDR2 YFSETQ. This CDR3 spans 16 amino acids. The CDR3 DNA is TGCGCCAGCAGCCTCGAACTAGCGGGGGCTGACTACGAGCAGTACTTC. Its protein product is CASSLELAGADYEQYF.

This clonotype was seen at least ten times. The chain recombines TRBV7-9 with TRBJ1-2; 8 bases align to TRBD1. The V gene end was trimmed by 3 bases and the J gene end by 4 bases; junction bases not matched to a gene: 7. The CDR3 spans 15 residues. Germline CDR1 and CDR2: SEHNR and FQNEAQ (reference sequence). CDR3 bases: TGTGCCAGCAGCTTCCGTCACAGGGGGGGCTATGGCTACACCTTC. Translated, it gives CASSFRHRGGYGYTF.

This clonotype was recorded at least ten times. The CDR3 DNA is TGTGCCGGCCGGCGGGGGAGCTCCTATAATTCACCCCTCCACTTT. Its protein product is CAGRRGSSYNSPLHF. The gene calls are TRBV2 and TRBJ1-6, with D tentatively TRBD1 (5 bases). The CDR3 is 15 amino acids. The germline gives CDR1 SNHLY, CDR2 FYNNEI. Trimming removed 11 bases from V and 0 bases from J, with 14 bases in between.

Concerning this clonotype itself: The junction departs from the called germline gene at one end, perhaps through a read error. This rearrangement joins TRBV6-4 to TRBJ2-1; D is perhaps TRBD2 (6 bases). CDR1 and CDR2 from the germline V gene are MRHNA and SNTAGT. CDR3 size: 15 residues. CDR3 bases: TGTGCCAGCAGTGACTCGATTAGCGGAGGCCTGGGGCAGTTTTTC. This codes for CASSDSISGGLGQFF.

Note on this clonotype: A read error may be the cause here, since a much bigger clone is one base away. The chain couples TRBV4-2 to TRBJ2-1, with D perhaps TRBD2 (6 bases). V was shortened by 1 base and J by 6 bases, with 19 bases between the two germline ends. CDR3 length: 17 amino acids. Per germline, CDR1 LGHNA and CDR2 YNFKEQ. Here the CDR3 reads CASSQAYPGLAFNEQFF. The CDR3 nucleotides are TGTGCCAGCAGCCAAGCCTACCCGGGACTCGCCTTCAATGAGCAGTTCTTC.